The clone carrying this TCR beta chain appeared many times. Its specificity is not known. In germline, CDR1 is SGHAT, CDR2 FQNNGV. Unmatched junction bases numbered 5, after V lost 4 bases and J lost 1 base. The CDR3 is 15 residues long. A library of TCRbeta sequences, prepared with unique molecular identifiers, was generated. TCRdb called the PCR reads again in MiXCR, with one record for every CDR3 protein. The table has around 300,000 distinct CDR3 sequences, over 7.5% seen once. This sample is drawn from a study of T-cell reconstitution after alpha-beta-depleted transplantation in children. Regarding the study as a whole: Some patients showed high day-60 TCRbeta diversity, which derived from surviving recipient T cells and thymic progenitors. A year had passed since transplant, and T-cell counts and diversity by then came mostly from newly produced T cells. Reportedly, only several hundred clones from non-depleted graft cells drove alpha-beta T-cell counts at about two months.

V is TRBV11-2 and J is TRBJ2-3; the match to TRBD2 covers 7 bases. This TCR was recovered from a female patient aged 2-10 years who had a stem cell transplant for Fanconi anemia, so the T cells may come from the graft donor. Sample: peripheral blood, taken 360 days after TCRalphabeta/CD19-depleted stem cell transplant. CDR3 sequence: CASSWGLRGTDTQYF. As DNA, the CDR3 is TGTGCCAGCAGCTGGGGACTACGAGGCACAGATACGCAGTATTTT.